These T cell receptor beta chains were read from a single sample in a study of glioma-infiltrating T cells after dendritic cell vaccination. Some clones are missing from TCRdb's copy, which holds only in-frame ones; the method was immunoSEQ multiplex PCR. The table has tens of thousands of clones, around 80% seen once. The sample consisted of blood, taken before dendritic cell vaccination. The receptors originated from a human donor with glioblastoma. CDR3s include the opening cysteine and the closing phenylalanine or tryptophan. A D gene is named only where the DNA matches it firmly. Size is omitted from some rows. Given values are once, few, many or a class for expanded clones.

V gene	J gene	D gene	CDR3 length	clone size	CDR3 protein	CDR3 DNA
TRBV19	TRBJ1-3	.	18	.	CASSIGRQDIPLRDTIYF	TGTGCCAGTAGTATAGGCCGACAGGATATTCCCCTGCGGGACACCATATATTTT
TRBV19	TRBJ1-3	TRBD1	14	.	CASTSTGTGNTIYF	TGTGCCAGTACCTCGACAGGGACAGGAAACACCATATATTTT
TRBV30	TRBJ2-3	TRBD2	19	.	CAWSVTSGRVGFGTDTQYF	TGTGCCTGGAGTGTAACTAGCGGGAGGGTGGGATTCGGCACAGATACGCAGTATTTT
TRBV5-1	TRBJ2-3	TRBD2	18	.	CASSSPIRLAEAGDTQYF	TGCGCCAGCAGCTCCCCGATACGACTAGCGGAAGCCGGGGATACGCAGTATTTT
TRBV27	TRBJ2-1	TRBD2	16	.	CASSSLAGSAYNEQFF	TGTGCCAGCAGTTCTCTAGCGGGATCCGCCTACAATGAGCAGTTCTTC
TRBV7-9	TRBJ2-1	TRBD2	15	.	CASSSGTRSSNEQFF	TGTGCCAGCAGCTCCGGGACTAGAAGCAGCAATGAGCAGTTCTTC
TRBV7-9	TRBJ2-1	TRBD2	15	.	CASSLDSGGRNEQFF	TGTGCCAGCAGCTTAGACTCGGGGGGTCGGAATGAGCAGTTCTTC
TRBV5-1	TRBJ2-5	.	18	.	CASSPPGRGRNPGVTQYF	TGCGCCAGCAGTCCCCCCGGGAGGGGGCGCAACCCTGGGGTGACCCAGTACTTC
TRBV5-1	TRBJ2-3	.	15	.	CASSPNGGSTDTQYF	TGCGCCAGCAGCCCCAATGGCGGGAGCACAGATACGCAGTATTTT
TRBV11-2	TRBJ1-1	.	16	once	CASSLGQGGMGTEAFF	TGTGCCAGCAGCCTAGGCCAGGGTGGTATGGGAACTGAAGCTTTCTTT
TRBV9	TRBJ2-3	.	16	.	CASSVGISPTTDTQYF	TGTGCCAGCAGCGTAGGAATAAGCCCCACCACAGATACGCAGTATTTT
TRBV5-4	TRBJ2-5	TRBD2	17	few	CASSLVASGGPGETQYF	TGTGCCAGCAGCTTGGTCGCTAGCGGGGGGCCAGGGGAGACCCAGTACTTC
TRBV14	TRBJ1-2	.	14	few	CASSQDRRGIGYTF	TGTGCCAGCAGCCAAGATCGCCGAGGGATTGGCTACACCTTC
TRBV11-2	TRBJ2-2	TRBD2	16	.	CASSLGAGANTGELFF	TGTGCCAGCAGCTTAGGAGCGGGGGCCAATACCGGGGAGCTGTTTTTT